This entry lists 2 T cell receptor beta chains sequenced from one sample in a study of identical twins. TCRdb reprocessed the 5' RACE reads via MiXCR and lists one record per CDR3 protein. The table records roughly 630,000 distinct CDR3 sequences, 7.1% of them present only once. This sample also belongs to another study, concerning yellow fever vaccine responses in identical twins.

Sequenced input: PBMCs. These receptors originate from a young woman in good health.

The sample holds many counts of this clonotype. The chain uses TRBV6-1 and TRBJ1-2; no definite D call. The length of the CDR3 is 18 residues. Trimming left V 0 bases short and J 0 bases short, with 17 bases between. Germline lookup yields CDR1 MNHNS and CDR2 SASEGT. CDR3 residues: CASSEALRSRTTNYGYTF. The DNA of the CDR3 is TGTGCCAGCAGTGAAGCGCTTCGGTCTAGGACCACTAACTATGGCTACACCTTC.

V is TRBV2 and J is TRBJ2-7; 10 nucleotides line up with TRBD2. Germline assignment: CDR1 SNHLY and CDR2 FYNNEI. V lost 2 bases to trimming and J lost 4 bases; unmatched junction nucleotides: 11. The CDR3 extends over 17 amino acids. The DNA of the CDR3 is TGTGCCAGCAGTGAATATATTCCTAGCGGGAGTGGGTACGAGCAGTACTTC. It yields the protein CASSEYIPSGSGYEQYF.